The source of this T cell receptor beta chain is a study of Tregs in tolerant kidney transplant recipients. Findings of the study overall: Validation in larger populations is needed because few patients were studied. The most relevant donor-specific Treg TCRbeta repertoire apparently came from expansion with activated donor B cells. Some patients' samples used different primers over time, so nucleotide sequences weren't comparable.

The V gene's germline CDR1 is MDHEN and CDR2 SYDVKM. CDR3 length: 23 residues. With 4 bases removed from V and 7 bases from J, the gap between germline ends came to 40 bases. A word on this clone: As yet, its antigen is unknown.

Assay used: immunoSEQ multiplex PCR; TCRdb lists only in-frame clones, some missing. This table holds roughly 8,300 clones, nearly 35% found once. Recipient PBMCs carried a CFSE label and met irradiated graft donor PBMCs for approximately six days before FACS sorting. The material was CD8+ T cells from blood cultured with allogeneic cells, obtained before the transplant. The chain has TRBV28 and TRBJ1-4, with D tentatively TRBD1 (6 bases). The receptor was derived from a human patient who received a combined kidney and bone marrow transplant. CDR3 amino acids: CASSSTGIFRLRYSLVLGEKLFF. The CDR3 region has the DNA TGTGCCAGCAGTTCCACAGGGATATTCCGTTTGAGATACTCCCTTGTGCTGGGTGAAAAACTGTTTTTT.